A selection of T cell receptor beta chains follows, all from one sample in a study of cytotoxic CD8 clonotypes in ibrutinib-treated CLL. The table came from immunoSEQ multiplex PCR; TCRdb's copy has only in-frame clones and leaves some out. The sample includes 65,000 to 85,000 clones, around four fifths of them seen just once. The sequenced sample was PBMCs, obtained after 24 months of ibrutinib treatment. The receptor set was obtained from a human donor with chronic lymphocytic leukemia. The CDR3 runs from the conserved cysteine through the conserved F or W. A D gene is named only where the DNA matches it firmly. Some rows mark clone size as missing; the rest say once, few, many or name a class of expanded clone.

j_gene: TRBJ2-7; v_gene: TRBV5-5; abundance: -; d_gene: -; CDR3aa: CASSSRRLSYEQYF; CDR3nt: TGTGCCAGCAGCTCCCGACGGCTCTCCTACGAGCAGTACTTC
j_gene: TRBJ1-5; v_gene: TRBV28; abundance: -; d_gene: TRBD1; CDR3aa: CASSFSVTGDNQPQHF; CDR3nt: TGTGCCAGCAGTTTTAGTGTGACAGGGGACAATCAGCCCCAGCATTTT
j_gene: TRBJ2-1; v_gene: TRBV30; abundance: few; d_gene: TRBD1; CDR3aa: CACQGDAYNEQFF; CDR3nt: TGTGCCTGTCAGGGGGACGCCTACAATGAGCAGTTCTTC
j_gene: TRBJ2-1; v_gene: TRBV27; abundance: -; d_gene: -; CDR3aa: CASSLGAPPDNEQFF; CDR3nt: TGTGCCAGCAGTTTAGGGGCCCCCCCCGACAATGAGCAGTTCTTC
j_gene: TRBJ1-3; v_gene: TRBV13; abundance: once; d_gene: TRBD1; CDR3aa: CASSLSGTGRFNTIYF; CDR3nt: TGTGCCAGCAGCCTGAGTGGGACAGGGAGGTTTAACACCATATATTTT
j_gene: TRBJ2-7; v_gene: TRBV5-6; abundance: -; d_gene: TRBD2; CDR3aa: CASSPWTSGIYYEQYF; CDR3nt: TGTGCCAGCAGCCCTTGGACTAGCGGTATATACTACGAGCAGTACTTC
j_gene: TRBJ1-1; v_gene: TRBV30; abundance: -; d_gene: -; CDR3aa: CAWKDGGTEAFF; CDR3nt: TGTGCCTGGAAAGACGGCGGCACTGAAGCTTTCTTT
j_gene: TRBJ2-5; v_gene: TRBV9; abundance: -; d_gene: -; CDR3aa: CASSVDSSLQTQYF; CDR3nt: TGTGCCAGCAGCGTAGATAGTAGTCTGCAGACCCAGTACTTC
j_gene: TRBJ2-7; v_gene: TRBV6-5; abundance: -; d_gene: -; CDR3aa: CASRKGFYEQYF; CDR3nt: TGTGCCAGCAGGAAGGGGTTTTACGAGCAGTACTTC
j_gene: TRBJ2-5; v_gene: TRBV6-5; abundance: -; d_gene: -; CDR3aa: CASSYYEGRETQYF; CDR3nt: TGTGCCAGCAGTTACTATGAGGGGAGGGAGACCCAGTACTTC
j_gene: TRBJ1-2; v_gene: TRBV5-6; abundance: -; d_gene: TRBD1; CDR3aa: CASSSRDSVSYGYTF; CDR3nt: TGTGCCAGCAGCTCCCGGGACAGCGTATCCTATGGCTACACCTTC
j_gene: TRBJ2-7; v_gene: TRBV7-9; abundance: -; d_gene: -; CDR3aa: CASSSLQGRMEQYF; CDR3nt: TGTGCCAGCAGCTCATTACAGGGACGGATGGAGCAGTACTTC
j_gene: TRBJ2-4; v_gene: TRBV6-5; abundance: -; d_gene: -; CDR3aa: CASRSMGGGIQYF; CDR3nt: TGTGCCAGCCGGTCGATGGGGGGCGGCATTCAGTACTTC
j_gene: TRBJ1-5; v_gene: TRBV7-9; abundance: -; d_gene: -; CDR3aa: CASSLTTGQGNQPQHF; CDR3nt: TGTGCCAGCAGCCTAACCACCGGACAAGGCAATCAGCCCCAGCATTTT
j_gene: TRBJ1-1; v_gene: TRBV6-5; abundance: -; d_gene: -; CDR3aa: CASSYSSYGEGTEAFF; CDR3nt: TGTGCCAGCAGTTACTCGAGTTATGGGGAGGGGACTGAAGCTTTCTTT
j_gene: TRBJ2-3; v_gene: TRBV7-8; abundance: many; d_gene: -; CDR3aa: CASSPGSDTQYF; CDR3nt: TGTGCCAGCAGCCCAGGATCAGATACGCAGTATTTT
j_gene: TRBJ2-1; v_gene: TRBV5-4; abundance: once; d_gene: TRBD2; CDR3aa: CASSGGLAGGNEQFF; CDR3nt: TGTGCCAGCAGCGGGGGACTAGCGGGAGGGAATGAGCAGTTCTTC
j_gene: TRBJ2-7; v_gene: TRBV28; abundance: many; d_gene: TRBD2; CDR3aa: CASSFLGSGSFTYF; CDR3nt: TGTGCCAGCAGTTTCCTCGGTAGCGGGAGTTTTACGTACTTC
j_gene: TRBJ2-2; v_gene: TRBV7-9; abundance: few; d_gene: -; CDR3aa: CASSLWWTTNTGELFF; CDR3nt: TGTGCCAGCAGCTTATGGTGGACTACGAACACCGGGGAGCTGTTTTTT
j_gene: TRBJ2-7; v_gene: TRBV7-2; abundance: -; d_gene: TRBD1; CDR3aa: CASSLYSGTGISYEQYF; CDR3nt: TGTGCCAGCAGCCTATACTCCGGGACAGGGATTTCCTACGAGCAGTACTTC
j_gene: TRBJ2-3; v_gene: TRBV20-1; abundance: -; d_gene: -; CDR3aa: CSARTVGTQYF; CDR3nt: TGCAGTGCTAGGACGGTGGGTACGCAGTATTTT
j_gene: TRBJ2-7; v_gene: TRBV7-2; abundance: -; d_gene: TRBD1; CDR3aa: CASSLLASGQGAQGEQYF; CDR3nt: TGTGCCAGCAGCTTATTAGCGTCGGGACAGGGGGCGCAGGGAGAGCAGTACTTC
j_gene: TRBJ2-1; v_gene: TRBV11-3; abundance: -; d_gene: -; CDR3aa: CASSLGTYNEQFF; CDR3nt: TGTGCCAGCAGCTTAGGGACCTACAATGAGCAGTTCTTC